This TCR beta chain was found in a study of breast tumors, draining lymph nodes, adjacent tissues. Findings and caveats of the study: Data only fit, rather than demonstrated, lymph node origin of most tumor T cells. The data were judged consistent with most tumor T cells coming from lymph node and expanding in tumor. Compared with lymph nodes, tumors were less diverse; compared with nontumor tissue, more. Compared with basal-like, luminal-like tumors shared significantly more repertoire with nontumor tissue.

Each CDR3 protein gets one entry after TCRdb re-called the multiplex PCR reads with MiXCR. The sample has around 50,000 distinct CDR3 sequences; about 23% are singletons. Turning to this clonotype: Its antigen is still unknown.

V gave up 1 base and J gave up 6 bases; unmatched junction bases: 9. CDR1 MNHEY and CDR2 SMNVEV come from the germline V gene (reference sequence). The CDR3 is made up of 17 amino acids. The genes are TRBV27 and TRBJ1-4; 9 bases fit TRBD1. This sequence originates from a female donor with breast cancer. Some clones in this sample may be carry-over from other donors' samples. The sequenced sample consisted of breast tumor tissue. The CDR3 bases are TGTGCCAGCAGTTTATGGCCCCTGACAGGGGGTGATGAAAAACTGTTTTTT. Amino acids: CASSLWPLTGGDEKLFF.